The sequence of this T cell receptor beta chain was determined in a study of CD8 T cells in ankylosing spondylitis. Broader study findings: With a CD8+ phenotype, disease-linked clones were relatively rare in peripheral blood. Clones linked to disease were reported to show significant enrichment in matched ankylosing spondylitis synovial fluid. Seemingly characteristic of ankylosing spondylitis blood was a TCR beta motif consisting of eight highly homologous variants.

With molecular barcodes, quantitative 5'-RACE was used to make the TCR beta libraries. TCRdb used MiXCR to reprocess the 5' RACE reads, holding one entry per CDR3 protein. The top ten clones hold nearly 15% of a sample with approximately 150,000 distinct CDR3 sequences, roughly 44% of them seen once. In regard to this clonotype: As yet, its antigen is unknown.

Germline V gives CDR1 SGHTA, CDR2 FQGNSA. CDR3 size: 15 residues. Germline trimming cut 4 bases from V and 11 bases from J; bases unmatched to any gene: 13. Material for sequencing was synovial fluid, either unsorted or a sorted T cell fraction (not recorded which). This chain joins TRBV7-2 and TRBJ1-4, with 7 bases lining up with TRBD1. The source of this sequence is a male donor with ankylosing spondylitis. The CDR3 loop reads CASSSQRQGRSKLFF. The CDR3, as DNA: TGTGCCAGCAGCTCCCAGCGACAGGGACGCTCGAAACTGTTTTTT.